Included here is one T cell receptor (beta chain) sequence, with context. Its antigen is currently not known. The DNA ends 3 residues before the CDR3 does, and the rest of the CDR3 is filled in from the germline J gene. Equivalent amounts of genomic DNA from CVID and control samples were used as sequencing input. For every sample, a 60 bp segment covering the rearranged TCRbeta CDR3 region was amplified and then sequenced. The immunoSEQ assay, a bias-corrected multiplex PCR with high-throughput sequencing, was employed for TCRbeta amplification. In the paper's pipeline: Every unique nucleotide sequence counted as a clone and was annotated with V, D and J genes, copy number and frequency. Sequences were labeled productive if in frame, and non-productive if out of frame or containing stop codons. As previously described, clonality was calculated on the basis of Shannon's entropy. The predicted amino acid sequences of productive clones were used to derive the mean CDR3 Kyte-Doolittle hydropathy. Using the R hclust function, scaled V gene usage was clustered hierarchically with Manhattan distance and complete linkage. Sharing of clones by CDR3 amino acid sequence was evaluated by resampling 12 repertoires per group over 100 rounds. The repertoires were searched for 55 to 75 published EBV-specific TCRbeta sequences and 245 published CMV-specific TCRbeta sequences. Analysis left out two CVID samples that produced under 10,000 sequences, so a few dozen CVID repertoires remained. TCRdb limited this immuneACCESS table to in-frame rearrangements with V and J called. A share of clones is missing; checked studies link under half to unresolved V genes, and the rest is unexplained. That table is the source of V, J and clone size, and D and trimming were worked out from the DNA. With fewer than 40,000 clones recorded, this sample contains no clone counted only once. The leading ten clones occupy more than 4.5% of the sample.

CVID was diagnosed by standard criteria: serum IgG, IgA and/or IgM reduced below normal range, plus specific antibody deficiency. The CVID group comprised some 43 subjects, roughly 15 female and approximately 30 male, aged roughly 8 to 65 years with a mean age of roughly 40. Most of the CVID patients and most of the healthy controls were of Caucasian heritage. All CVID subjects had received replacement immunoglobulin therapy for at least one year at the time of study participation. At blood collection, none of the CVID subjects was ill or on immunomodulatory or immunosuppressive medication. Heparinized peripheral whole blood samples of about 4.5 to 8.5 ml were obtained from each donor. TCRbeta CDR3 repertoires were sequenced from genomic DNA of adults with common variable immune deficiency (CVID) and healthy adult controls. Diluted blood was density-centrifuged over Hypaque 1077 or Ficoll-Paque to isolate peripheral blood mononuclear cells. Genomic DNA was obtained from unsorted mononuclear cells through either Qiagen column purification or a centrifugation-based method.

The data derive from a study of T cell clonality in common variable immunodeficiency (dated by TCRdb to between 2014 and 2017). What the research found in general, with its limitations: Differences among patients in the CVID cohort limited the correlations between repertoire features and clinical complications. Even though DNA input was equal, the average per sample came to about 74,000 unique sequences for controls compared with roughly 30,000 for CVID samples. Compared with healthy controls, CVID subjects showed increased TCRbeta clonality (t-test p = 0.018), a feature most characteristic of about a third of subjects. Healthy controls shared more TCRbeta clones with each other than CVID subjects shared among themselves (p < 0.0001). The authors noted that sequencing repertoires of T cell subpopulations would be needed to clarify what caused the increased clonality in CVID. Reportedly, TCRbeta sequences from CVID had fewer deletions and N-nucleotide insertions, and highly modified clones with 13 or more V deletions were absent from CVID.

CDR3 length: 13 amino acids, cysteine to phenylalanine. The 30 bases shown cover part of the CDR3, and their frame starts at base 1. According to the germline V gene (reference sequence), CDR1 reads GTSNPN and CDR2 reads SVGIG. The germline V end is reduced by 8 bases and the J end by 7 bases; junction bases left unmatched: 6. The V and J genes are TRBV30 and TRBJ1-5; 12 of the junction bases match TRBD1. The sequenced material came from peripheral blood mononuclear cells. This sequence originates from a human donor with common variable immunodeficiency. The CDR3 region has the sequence CAGTGGAGQPQHF. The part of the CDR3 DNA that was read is TGTGCCGGGACAGGGGGCGCGGGACAGCCC.